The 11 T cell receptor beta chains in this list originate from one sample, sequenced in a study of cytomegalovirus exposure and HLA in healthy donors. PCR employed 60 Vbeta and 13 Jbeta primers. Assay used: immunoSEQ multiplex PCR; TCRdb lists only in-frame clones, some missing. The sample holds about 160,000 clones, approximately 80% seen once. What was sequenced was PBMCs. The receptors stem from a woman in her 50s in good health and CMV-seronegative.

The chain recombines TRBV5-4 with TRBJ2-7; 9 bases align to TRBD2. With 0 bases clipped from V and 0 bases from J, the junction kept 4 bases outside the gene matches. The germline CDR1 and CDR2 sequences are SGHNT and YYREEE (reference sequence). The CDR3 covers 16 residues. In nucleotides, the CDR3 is TGTGCCAGCAGCTTGGGGGGCGGGAGGGGCTCCTACGAGCAGTACTTC. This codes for CASSLGGGRGSYEQYF.

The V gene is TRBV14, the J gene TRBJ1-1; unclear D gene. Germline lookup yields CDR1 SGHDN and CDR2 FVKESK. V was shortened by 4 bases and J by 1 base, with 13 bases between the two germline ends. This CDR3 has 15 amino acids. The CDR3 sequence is CASSLRRGSNTEAFF. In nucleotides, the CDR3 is TGTGCCAGCAGCCTTAGACGGGGATCGAACACTGAAGCTTTCTTT.

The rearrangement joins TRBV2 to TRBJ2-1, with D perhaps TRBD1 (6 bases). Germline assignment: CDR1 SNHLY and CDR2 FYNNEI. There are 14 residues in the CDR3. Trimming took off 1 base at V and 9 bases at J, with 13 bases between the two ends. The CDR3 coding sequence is TGTGCCAGCAGTGAAGGACACAGGGAAGGTGAGCAGTTCTTC. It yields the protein CASSEGHREGEQFF.

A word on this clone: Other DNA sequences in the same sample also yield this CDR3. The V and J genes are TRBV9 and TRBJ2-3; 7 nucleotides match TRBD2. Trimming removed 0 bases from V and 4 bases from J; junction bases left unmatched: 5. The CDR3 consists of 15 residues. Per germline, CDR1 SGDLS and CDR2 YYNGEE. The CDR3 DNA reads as TGTGCCAGCAGCGTAGGTGGACTAGGGGCAGATACGCAGTATTTT. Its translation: CASSVGGLGADTQYF. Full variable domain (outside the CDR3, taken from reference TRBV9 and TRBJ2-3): DSGVTQTPKHLITATGQRVTLRCSPRSGDLSVYWYQQSLDQGLQFLIQYYNGEERAKGNILERFSAQQFPDLHSELNLSSLELGDSALYFCASSVGGLGADTQYFGPGTRLTVL.

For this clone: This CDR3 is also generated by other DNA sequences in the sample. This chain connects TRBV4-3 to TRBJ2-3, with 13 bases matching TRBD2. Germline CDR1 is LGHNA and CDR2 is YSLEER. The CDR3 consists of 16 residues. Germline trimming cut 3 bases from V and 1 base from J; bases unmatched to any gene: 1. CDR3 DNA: TGCGCCAGCAGCCAGGGACTAGCGGGGCGCACAGATACGCAGTATTTT. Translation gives CASSQGLAGRTDTQYF.

The CDR3 protein is CASSQDRGRAPYEQYF. In DNA form, the CDR3 reads TGTGCCAGCAGTCAGGACAGGGGGCGGGCCCCCTACGAGCAGTACTTC. The chain employs TRBV27 and TRBJ2-7, with 11 bases lining up with TRBD1. This CDR3 has 16 amino acids. The V gene's germline CDR1 is MNHEY and CDR2 SMNVEV (reference sequence). The V gene end was trimmed by 5 bases and the J gene end by 2 bases; junction bases not matched to a gene: 8.

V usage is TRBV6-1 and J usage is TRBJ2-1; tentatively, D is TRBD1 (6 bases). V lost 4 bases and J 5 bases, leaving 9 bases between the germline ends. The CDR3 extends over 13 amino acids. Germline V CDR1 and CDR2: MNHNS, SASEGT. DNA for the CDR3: TGTGCCAGCAGTGGACAGGTACACAATGAGCAGTTCTTC. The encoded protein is CASSGQVHNEQFF.

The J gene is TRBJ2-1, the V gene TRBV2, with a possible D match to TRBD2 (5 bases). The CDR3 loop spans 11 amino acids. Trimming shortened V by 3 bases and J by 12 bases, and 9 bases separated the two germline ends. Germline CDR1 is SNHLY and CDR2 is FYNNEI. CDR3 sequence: CASSEARGQFF. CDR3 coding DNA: TGTGCCAGCAGTGAGGCACGGGGGCAGTTCTTC.

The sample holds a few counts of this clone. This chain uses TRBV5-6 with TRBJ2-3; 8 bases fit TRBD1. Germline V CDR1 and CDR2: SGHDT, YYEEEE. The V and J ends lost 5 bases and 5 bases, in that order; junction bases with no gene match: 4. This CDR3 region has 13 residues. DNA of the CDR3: TGTGCCAGCAGTTGGACAGGGCTAGATACGCAGTATTTT. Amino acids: CASSWTGLDTQYF.

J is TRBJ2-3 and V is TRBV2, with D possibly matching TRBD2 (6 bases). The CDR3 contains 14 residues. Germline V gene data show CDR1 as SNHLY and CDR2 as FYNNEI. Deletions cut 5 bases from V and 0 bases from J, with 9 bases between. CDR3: CASSTDYSTDTQYF. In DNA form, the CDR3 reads TGTGCCAGCAGTACGGACTACAGCACAGATACGCAGTATTTT.

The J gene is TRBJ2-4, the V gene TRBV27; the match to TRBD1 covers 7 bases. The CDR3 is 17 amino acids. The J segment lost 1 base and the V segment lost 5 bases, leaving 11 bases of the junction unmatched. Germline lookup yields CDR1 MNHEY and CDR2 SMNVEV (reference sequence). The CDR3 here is CASSPFQGGMAKNIQYF. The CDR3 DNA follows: TGTGCCAGCAGTCCCTTCCAAGGGGGCATGGCCAAAAACATTCAGTACTTC.